This entry lists 26 T cell receptor beta chains sequenced from one sample in a study of T cell changes during pregnancy in multiple sclerosis. TCRdb keeps only in-frame clones here, not all; method: immunoSEQ multiplex PCR. Counted here are fewer than 30,000 clones, around nine tenths occurring once; the ten biggest clones make up more than 7.5%. The specimen comprised CD8+ T cells from peripheral blood mononuclear cells, sampled in the second trimester of pregnancy. Source of these receptors: a female donor with multiple sclerosis, enrolled in a pregnancy study.

V gene TRBV5-6 combines with J gene TRBJ2-5, with TRBD2 identical over 10 bases. Gene TRBJ2-7 matches the end of the DNA better, so the J call may be wrong. CDR1 is SGHDT, CDR2 YYEEEE, per germline. This CDR3 is built from 14 residues. Here the CDR3 DNA reads TGTGCCAGCAGCTGGGGGACTAGCGTCTACGAGCAGTACTTC. Translation gives CASSWGTSVYEQYF.

The gene calls are TRBV7-2 and TRBJ2-2; a weak D match, TRBD1 (5 bases). The CDR3 covers 19 residues. The germline V gene has CDR1 SGHTA and CDR2 FQGNSA. Trimming pared 1 base from V and 0 bases from J, leaving 18 bases between. The CDR3 DNA reads TGTGCCAGCAGCTTAGATCTTGAGCGTGGGGCCTCGAACACCGGGGAGCTGTTTTTT. It yields the protein CASSLDLERGASNTGELFF.

V usage is TRBV5-4 and J usage is TRBJ2-2; 12 bases agree with TRBD1. Germline V lookup: CDR1 SGHNT, CDR2 YYREEE (reference sequence). The CDR3 is made up of 17 amino acids. Unmatched junction bases numbered 12, after V lost 6 bases and J lost 6 bases. CDR3 sequence reads: CASKHYRDRGQSGELFF. The CDR3 DNA reads TGTGCCAGCAAACACTACCGGGACAGGGGGCAATCCGGGGAGCTGTTTTTT.

The CDR3 loop is CASSLVVEQYF. CDR3 nucleotide sequence: TGTGCCAGCAGCTTGGTGGTCGAGCAGTACTTC. The chain is built from TRBV5-8 and TRBJ2-5, with D hard to call. The DNA end lines up better with TRBJ2-7; the J call may be wrong. Germline-derived CDR1 and CDR2 are SGHTS and YDEGEE. This CDR3 has 11 residues.

This clone ranks as medium-sized. The J gene is TRBJ2-7, the V gene TRBV2; D perhaps matches TRBD1 (6 bases). This CDR3 spans 12 amino acids. Germline lookup yields CDR1 SNHLY and CDR2 FYNNEI. V shed 8 bases and J shed 2 bases, with 10 bases lying between them. The CDR3, as DNA: TGTGCCAGCTGGGGGACAACCTACGAGCAGTACTTC. Protein sequence: CASWGTTYEQYF.

This rearrangement joins TRBV28 to TRBJ1-2; a weak D match, TRBD1 (6 bases). Germline lookup yields CDR1 MDHEN and CDR2 SYDVKM. This CDR3 region has 14 residues. Trimming cost V 3 bases and J 8 bases, with 16 bases left between them. In DNA form, the CDR3 reads TGTGCCAGCAGTTTCCCCGGACAGATGCAGGGCTACACCTTC. Translation: CASSFPGQMQGYTF.

The chain couples TRBV6-6 to TRBJ1-5; D not resolved. Germline CDR1 MNHNY, CDR2 SVGAGI (reference sequence). The CDR3 is 15 residues long. Trimming pared 4 bases from V and 3 bases from J, leaving 13 bases between. As DNA, the CDR3 is TGTGCCAGCAGTTGGCTCGACGGGTTCAATCAGCCCCAGCATTTT. It specifies CASSWLDGFNQPQHF.

The chain combines TRBV6-6 with TRBJ1-2, with a tentative D call TRBD1 (6 bases). The germline V and J ends were trimmed by 0 bases and 4 bases, with 9 bases remaining between them. The CDR3 is 14 amino acids. The germline gives CDR1 MNHNY, CDR2 SVGAGI (reference sequence). The CDR3 loop reads CASSYSDRSYGYTF. As DNA, the CDR3 is TGTGCCAGCAGTTACTCCGACAGGTCCTATGGCTACACCTTC.

This chain connects TRBV21-1 to TRBJ1-5; the table's D call, TRBD1, has no DNA check behind it. TRBV21-1 is annotated as a pseudogene. CDR3 length: 16 amino acids. The CDR3 DNA is TGTGCCAGCAGCAAACGGCGGGCAGGGGCGGATCAGCCCCAGCATTTT. Translating gives CASSKRRAGADQPQHF.

By proportion, this clone is medium-sized. This chain uses TRBV6-6 with TRBJ1-2, with 7 bases identical to TRBD1. Germline trimming cut 0 bases from V and 2 bases from J; bases unmatched to any gene: 3. The CDR3 contains 15 residues. Germline V gene sequence: CDR1 MNHNY, CDR2 SVGAGI (reference sequence). The CDR3 spells CASSYSETGNYGYTF. The CDR3 nucleotides are TGTGCCAGCAGTTACTCTGAGACAGGGAACTATGGCTACACCTTC.

The V and J genes are TRBV7-6 and TRBJ2-6; 9 nucleotides agree with TRBD2. V shed 5 bases, J shed 2 bases, and the junction held 7 bases outside the gene matches. This CDR3 is 17 amino acids long. From germline, CDR1 is SGHVS and CDR2 FNYEAQ. DNA of the CDR3: TGTGCCAGCAGCGTCGGGGCGGGGGGGCCTGGGGCCAACGTCCTGACTTTC. Residues: CASSVGAGGPGANVLTF.

This chain connects TRBV5-6 to TRBJ2-5; the match to TRBD1 covers 10 bases. Germline-derived CDR1 and CDR2 are SGHDT and YYEEEE. CDR3 length equals 16 residues. With V trimmed by 0 bases and J by 3 bases, 5 bases remained unmatched. The CDR3 spells CASSLAQGTGEETQYF. In DNA, the CDR3 is TGTGCCAGCAGCTTGGCCCAGGGGACAGGGGAAGAGACCCAGTACTTC. The full variable domain, completed using reference TRBV5-6 and TRBJ2-5, is DAGVTQSPTHLIKTRGQQVTLRCSPKSGHDTVSWYQQALGQGPQFIFQYYEEEERQRGNFPDRFSGHQFPNYSSELNVNALLLGDSALYLCASSLAQGTGEETQYFGPGTRLLVL.

The chain joins TRBV28 to TRBJ2-7; weak D call: TRBD2 (5 bases). The germline V gene has CDR1 MDHEN and CDR2 SYDVKM. V lost 4 bases to trimming and J lost 6 bases, with 22 bases between them. This CDR3 has 16 amino acids. As DNA, the CDR3 is TGTGCCAGCAGTTCCCCACTAGGATTCTTTGGAATCGAGCAGTACTTC. It translates to CASSSPLGFFGIEQYF.

This clone was seen a few times. Germline and junction disagree at one end, which may indicate a read error. The J gene is TRBJ2-1, the V gene TRBV5-4; a weak D match, TRBD2 (5 bases). This CDR3 comprises 12 residues. Germline-derived CDR1 and CDR2 are SGHNT and YYREEE (reference sequence). CDR3 loop: CASSLGGSVWIF. The CDR3 DNA sequence: TGTGCCAGCAGCTTGGGCGGGTCCGTCTGGATCTTC.

The rearrangement links TRBV29-1 to TRBJ2-7; 7 bases agree with TRBD1. CDR1 and CDR2 from the germline V gene are SQVTM and ANQGSEA. The CDR3 contains 13 residues. V shed 4 bases, J shed 4 bases, and the junction held 7 bases outside the gene matches. CDR3 in DNA: TGCAGCGTTGTCGAGACAGGGTTTTACGAGCAGTACTTC. Protein product: CSVVETGFYEQYF.

This chain links TRBV4-3 with TRBJ2-7; the D gene is possibly TRBD2 (6 bases). Trimming removed 4 bases at V and 0 bases at J, with 13 bases between. Germline V lookup: CDR1 LGHNA, CDR2 YSLEER. The CDR3 runs 15 residues. CDR3 amino acids: CASSLLAGSSYEQYF. CDR3 sequence (DNA): TGCGCCAGCAGCCTACTAGCTGGTAGCTCCTACGAGCAGTACTTC.

The chain recombines TRBV6-1 with TRBJ2-7; 7 positions match TRBD2. The CDR3 is 15 residues long. Trimming at V came to 6 bases and at J to 4 bases, leaving 12 bases not matched to a gene. CDR1 MNHNS and CDR2 SASEGT come from the germline V gene. As DNA, the CDR3 is TGTGCCAGCAGCCTGCTTCGGCAGGGAGGGTACGAGCAGTACTTC. It codes for CASSLLRQGGYEQYF.

This chain joins TRBV9 and TRBJ2-3; 11 bases fit TRBD2. Germline CDR1 is SGDLS and CDR2 is YYNGEE. This CDR3 region has 16 residues. Trimming took 3 bases from V and 0 from J; bases not matched to a gene: 3. Here the CDR3 DNA reads TGTGCCAGCAGCGACACTAGCGGGGGAAGCACAGATACGCAGTATTTT. Amino acids: CASSDTSGGSTDTQYF. The full variable domain, in which reference TRBV9 and TRBJ2-3 provide the parts outside the CDR3, is DSGVTQTPKHLITATGQRVTLRCSPRSGDLSVYWYQQSLDQGLQFLIQYYNGEERAKGNILERFSAQQFPDLHSELNLSSLELGDSALYFCASSDTSGGSTDTQYFGPGTRLTVL.

The rearrangement joins TRBV7-9 to TRBJ1-2; TRBD1 matches 9 bases. This CDR3 region has 15 residues. CDR1 SEHNR and CDR2 FQNEAQ come from the germline V gene (reference sequence). V was pared by 4 bases and J by 5 bases, with 8 bases of the junction left unmatched. CDR3 DNA sequence: TGTGCCAGCAGCTGGGGGACAGGGATAGGGTATGGCTACACCTTC. This gives the protein CASSWGTGIGYGYTF.

This chain joins TRBV27 and TRBJ1-1; a weak D match, TRBD1 (5 bases). This CDR3 is built from 15 residues. V lost 1 base and J lost 5, with 14 bases in between. Germline V gene sequence: CDR1 MNHEY, CDR2 SMNVEV (reference sequence). The CDR3 loop is CASSLYPLGGTEAFF. The DNA for the CDR3 is TGTGCCAGCAGTTTATATCCCCTGGGGGGGACTGAAGCTTTCTTT.

This chain connects TRBV6-5 to TRBJ1-6; D gene unclear. CDR3 length: 14 residues. Germline assignment: CDR1 MNHEY and CDR2 SVGAGI. The V and J ends lost 7 bases and 0 bases respectively, with 7 bases between them. The CDR3 DNA is TGTGCCAGCACTTCGAGCTCCTATAATTCACCCCTCCACTTT. Its protein product is CASTSSSYNSPLHF.

V is TRBV5-1 and J is TRBJ2-7; D is possibly TRBD1 (5 bases). Germline lookup yields CDR1 SGHRS and CDR2 YFSETQ. The CDR3 totals 15 residues. V was cut by 0 bases and J by 1 base, with 11 bases left in between. CDR3 nucleotide sequence: TGCGCCAGCAGCTTGGTTGCGACAGTGTCCTACGAGCAGTACTTC. It yields the protein CASSLVATVSYEQYF. The full variable domain, its missing parts supplied by reference TRBV5-1 and TRBJ2-7, is KAGVTQTPRYLIKTRGQQVTLSCSPISGHRSVSWYQQTPGQGLQFLFEYFSETQRNKGNFPGRFSGRQFSNSRSEMNVSTLELGDSALYLCASSLVATVSYEQYFGPGTRLTVT.

The V and J genes are TRBV7-8 and TRBJ2-2; D gene ambiguous. The CDR3 covers 13 residues. Per germline, CDR1 SGHVS and CDR2 FQNEAQ. Trimming removed 5 bases from V and 7 bases from J, with 11 bases in between. In DNA form, the CDR3 reads TGTGCCAGCAGCGGTTCTAGTTACGGGGAGCTGTTTTTT. Its translation: CASSGSSYGELFF. Filled out from reference TRBV7-8 and TRBJ2-2, the complete variable domain reads GAGVSQSPRYKVAKRGQDVALRCDPISGHVSLFWYQQALGQGPEFLTYFQNEAQLDKSGLPSDRFFAERPEGSVSTLKIQRTQQEDSAVYLCASSGSSYGELFFGEGSRLTVL.

This clone was counted only a few times. The gene calls are TRBV7-3 and TRBJ2-1; D is undetermined. The CDR3 runs 13 residues. Germline CDR1 and CDR2: SGHTA and FQGTGA. V lost 2 bases to trimming and J lost 6 bases, with 8 bases between them. For the CDR3, the DNA is TGTGCCAGCAGCTTAGATACGGGCAATGAGCAGTTCTTC. Translation: CASSLDTGNEQFF. Drawing the rest from reference TRBV7-3 and TRBJ2-1, the complete variable domain is GAGVSQTPSNKVTEKGKYVELRCDPISGHTALYWYRQSLGQGPEFLIYFQGTGAADDSGLPNDRFFAVRPEGSVSTLKIQRTERGDSAVYLCASSLDTGNEQFFGPGTRLTVL.

The chain couples TRBV27 to TRBJ2-7; TRBD2 matches 12 bases. In germline, CDR1 is MNHEY, CDR2 SMNVEV (reference sequence). V shed 5 bases, J shed 7 bases, and the junction held 12 bases outside the gene matches. This CDR3 region has 16 residues. The CDR3 DNA reads as TGTGCCAGCAGTATCGACCGGACTAGCGGGAACGTTGAGCAGTACTTC. Protein sequence: CASSIDRTSGNVEQYF.

The chain links TRBV10-2 to TRBJ2-7, with D perhaps matching TRBD2 (7 bases). Germline V gene data show CDR1 as WSHSY and CDR2 as SAAADI. This CDR3 is 15 amino acids long. V shed 8 bases and J shed 7 bases, with 24 bases lying between them. CDR3 bases: TGCGCCAGCTTCTCAGAGGGGGGGGTAGTGGGAGAGCAGTACTTC. Amino acid sequence: CASFSEGGVVGEQYF.